These 26 T cell receptor beta chains were all obtained from the same sample, sequenced in a study of OX40 agonist ivuxolimab in advanced cancers. The assay was immunoSEQ multiplex PCR, and TCRdb's table has in-frame clones only and misses some. Of about 110,000 clones listed, roughly nine tenths are singletons. This specimen was CD4+ or CD8+ T cells sorted from blood, taken in a trial of the OX40 agonist ivuxolimab. Receptors originate from an adult with an advanced solid tumor such as melanoma, head and neck, liver or kidney cancer.

This clone was recorded a few times. This sequence joins TRBV19 and TRBJ2-2, with D possibly matching TRBD2 (5 bases). Germline assignment: CDR1 LNHDA and CDR2 SQIVND (reference sequence). Trimming removed 5 bases at V and 3 bases at J, with 10 bases between. The CDR3 has 14 amino acids. In DNA form, the CDR3 reads TGTGCCAGTAGTCTCTCGAGGGACACCGGGGAGCTGTTTTTT. This codes for CASSLSRDTGELFF.

The chain links TRBV7-3 to TRBJ2-5, with D uncertain. V was pared by 2 bases and J by 3 bases, with 7 bases between. The CDR3 is 13 residues long. The germline gives CDR1 SGHTA, CDR2 FQGTGA. This CDR3 is CASSLEHKETQYF. CDR3 DNA sequence: TGTGCCAGCAGCTTAGAACACAAAGAGACCCAGTACTTC.

The chain has TRBV14 and TRBJ1-6, with D maybe TRBD1 (5 bases). Deletions cut 2 bases from V and 0 bases from J, with 11 bases between. Per the germline V gene, CDR1 is SGHDN and CDR2 is FVKESK. The CDR3 spans 17 residues. This chain's CDR3 is CASSQPGGSSYNSPLHF. CDR3 nucleotide sequence: TGTGCCAGCAGCCAACCCGGGGGAAGCTCCTATAATTCACCCCTCCACTTT.

The rearrangement uses TRBV5-1 and TRBJ2-1; no clear D gene. Per germline, CDR1 SGHRS and CDR2 YFSETQ. Trimming cost V 4 bases and J 5 bases, with 7 bases left between them. The CDR3 contains 12 residues. The CDR3 loop reads CASSLQDNEQFF. The CDR3 nucleotides read TGCGCCAGCAGCCTCCAAGACAATGAGCAGTTCTTC.

V is TRBV27 and J is TRBJ2-3, with 13 bases identical to TRBD2. Losses at the gene ends were 8 bases for V and 3 bases for J; bases not matched to a gene: 14. CDR1 is MNHEY and CDR2 is SMNVEV in the germline V gene (reference sequence). This CDR3 spans 18 amino acids. The CDR3 reads CASGLAGDWPGPTDTQYF. In DNA, the CDR3 is TGTGCCAGCGGACTAGCGGGAGATTGGCCCGGTCCTACAGATACGCAGTATTTT.

The V call is TRBV19, the J call TRBJ2-1; 14 bases map to TRBD2. With 0 bases clipped from V and 4 bases from J, the junction kept 11 bases outside the gene matches. The CDR3 spans 20 residues. Germline V CDR1 and CDR2: LNHDA, SQIVND (reference sequence). The CDR3 region is CASSIDRSGTSGRIYNEQFF. The CDR3, as DNA: TGTGCCAGTAGTATAGATCGGTCTGGGACTAGCGGGAGAATTTACAATGAGCAGTTCTTC. Full variable domain (outside the CDR3, taken from reference TRBV19 and TRBJ2-1): DGGITQSPKYLFRKEGQNVTLSCEQNLNHDAMYWYRQDPGQGLRLIYYSQIVNDFQKGDIAEGYSVSREKKESFPLTVTSAQKNPTAFYLCASSIDRSGTSGRIYNEQFFGPGTRLTVL.

V usage is TRBV27 and J usage is TRBJ1-1, with unresolved D. From germline, CDR1 is MNHEY and CDR2 SMNVEV (reference sequence). V was shortened by 5 bases and J by 4 bases, with 8 bases between the two germline ends. CDR3 length equals 12 residues. The CDR3 DNA is TGTGCCAGCAGTACGCCGGGCACTGAAGCTTTCTTT. Encoded protein: CASSTPGTEAFF.

The chain couples TRBV19 to TRBJ2-3, with unresolved D. V was shortened by 5 bases and J by 6 bases, with 18 bases between the two germline ends. Germline V gives CDR1 LNHDA, CDR2 SQIVND (reference sequence). CDR3 length: 15 residues. As DNA, the CDR3 is TGTGCCAGTAGTCCACGACTTGGCCAGGTCGATACGCAGTATTTT. This encodes CASSPRLGQVDTQYF. The variable domain in full, completed from reference TRBV19 and TRBJ2-3, reads DGGITQSPKYLFRKEGQNVTLSCEQNLNHDAMYWYRQDPGQGLRLIYYSQIVNDFQKGDIAEGYSVSREKKESFPLTVTSAQKNPTAFYLCASSPRLGQVDTQYFGPGTRLTVL.

The chain links TRBV30 to TRBJ1-6, with unresolved D. CDR1 and CDR2 from the germline V gene are GTSNPN and SVGIG (reference sequence). The CDR3 loop spans 17 amino acids. Trimming removed 0 bases at V and 5 bases at J, with 17 bases between. DNA for the CDR3: TGTGCCTGGAGTGTAAAAAGGTCCAGCGTTGATAATTCACCCCTCCACTTT. This gives the protein CAWSVKRSSVDNSPLHF.

This clone occurred once. This sequence joins TRBV7-2 and TRBJ2-7; D may correspond to TRBD1 or TRBD2 (5 bases each). V lost 7 bases, J lost 2 bases, and 12 bases lay in between. CDR1 SGHTA and CDR2 FQGNSA come from the germline V gene. The CDR3 covers 13 residues. CDR3 loop: CASTGTVTYEQYF. CDR3 sequence (DNA): TGTGCCAGCACCGGGACCGTAACCTACGAGCAGTACTTC.

The chain couples TRBV5-5 to TRBJ2-2, with D possibly being TRBD1 or TRBD2 (6 bases each). This CDR3 spans 12 amino acids. V was trimmed by 5 bases and J by 6 bases, leaving 8 bases between them. In germline, CDR1 is SGHKS, CDR2 YYEKEE (reference sequence). For the CDR3, the DNA is TGTGCCAGCAGTAGGGGGGCCGGGGAGCTGTTTTTT. Translated: CASSRGAGELFF. The full variable domain, with the rest looked up from reference TRBV5-5 and TRBJ2-2, is DAGVTQSPTHLIKTRGQQVTLRCSPISGHKSVSWYQQVLGQGPQFIFQYYEKEERGRGNFPDRFSARQFPNYSSELNVNALLLGDSALYLCASSRGAGELFFGEGSRLTVL.

The chain has TRBV4-3 and TRBJ1-1, with D perhaps matching TRBD1 (5 bases). The germline gives CDR1 LGHNA, CDR2 YSLEER. This CDR3 has 15 amino acids. V was shortened by 5 bases and J by 2 bases, with 15 bases between the two germline ends. The CDR3 bases are TGCGCCAGCAGCACATCCGGGACGGTAAACACTGAAGCTTTCTTT. Its translation: CASSTSGTVNTEAFF.

The chain combines TRBV6-1 with TRBJ2-7; D is unclear. The CDR3 consists of 12 residues. The germline gives CDR1 MNHNS, CDR2 SASEGT. Trimming took off 3 bases at V and 5 bases at J, with 8 bases between the two ends. CDR3 DNA sequence: TGTGCCAGCAGTGATCGATACGACGAGCAGTACTTC. Translated, it gives CASSDRYDEQYF.

As DNA, the CDR3 is TGTGCCAGCAGCTTGGAAGGTGACAGTCTCTCTGGGGCCAACGTCCTGACTTTC. This sequence encodes CASSLEGDSLSGANVLTF. The chain uses TRBV5-4 and TRBJ2-6; D possibly corresponds to TRBD1 (5 bases). V lost 0 bases, J lost 0 bases, and 13 bases lay in between. The CDR3 extends over 18 amino acids. Looked up from germline, CDR1 is SGHNT and CDR2 is YYREEE (reference sequence).

This chain joins TRBV7-9 and TRBJ2-5; D remains unclear. Trimming stripped 10 bases from V and 5 bases from J, with 17 bases between. The germline gives CDR1 SEHNR, CDR2 FQNEAQ (reference sequence). The CDR3 is 13 residues long. CDR3 nucleotide sequence: TGTGCCACTAAGCGTGTCTCAGCGGAGACCCAGTACTTC. Residues: CATKRVSAETQYF.

This clone has just one count. The chain recombines TRBV5-5 with TRBJ1-1; a weak D match, TRBD1 (5 bases). V was cut by 2 bases and J by 6 bases, with 14 bases left in between. CDR3 length: 14 amino acids. Germline V gene data show CDR1 as SGHKS and CDR2 as YYEKEE (reference sequence). This chain's CDR3 is CASSLTQWDSEAFF. CDR3 nucleotides: TGTGCCAGCAGCTTAACTCAGTGGGACTCTGAAGCTTTCTTT. Drawing the rest from reference TRBV5-5 and TRBJ1-1, the complete variable domain is DAGVTQSPTHLIKTRGQQVTLRCSPISGHKSVSWYQQVLGQGPQFIFQYYEKEERGRGNFPDRFSARQFPNYSSELNVNALLLGDSALYLCASSLTQWDSEAFFGQGTRLTVV.

The rearrangement uses TRBV6-5 and TRBJ1-1, with D unclear. CDR1 and CDR2 (germline): MNHEY, SVGAGI. V gave up 7 bases and J gave up 1 base, with 10 bases separating them. There are 13 residues in the CDR3. For the CDR3, the DNA is TGTGCCAGCACCCTAGTTTGGAACACTGAAGCTTTCTTT. Its protein product is CASTLVWNTEAFF.

The rearrangement uses TRBV28 and TRBJ1-1; possibly TRBD1 for D (6 bases). Trimming stripped 3 bases from V and 4 bases from J, with 15 bases between. The CDR3 contains 15 residues. CDR1 and CDR2 from the germline V gene are MDHEN and SYDVKM. The DNA of the CDR3 is TGTGCCAGCAGTTTCCCACAGGGACTTACCACTGAAGCTTTCTTT. This sequence encodes CASSFPQGLTTEAFF.

J is TRBJ2-2 and V is TRBV19; 8 bases map to TRBD1. In germline, CDR1 is LNHDA, CDR2 SQIVND (reference sequence). With 7 bases clipped from V and 6 bases from J, the junction kept 7 bases outside the gene matches. The CDR3 has 14 amino acids. The CDR3 nucleotides read TGTGCCAGTACCCTACTACAGGGGGCCGGGGAGCTGTTTTTT. It specifies CASTLLQGAGELFF.

The V call is TRBV28, the J call TRBJ1-1; tentatively, D is TRBD1 (6 bases). Germline CDR1 is MDHEN and CDR2 is SYDVKM. The CDR3 totals 15 residues. V dropped 2 bases and J dropped 7 bases, with 17 bases sitting between them. The CDR3 here is CASSLGGASGFEAFF. The CDR3 bases are TGTGCCAGCAGTTTAGGGGGCGCATCTGGATTTGAAGCTTTCTTT. The complete variable domain, with remaining parts taken from reference TRBV28 and TRBJ1-1, reads DVKVTQSSRYLVKRTGEKVFLECVQDMDHENMFWYRQDPGLGLRLIYFSYDVKMKEKGDIPEGYSVSREKKERFSLILESASTNQTSMYLCASSLGGASGFEAFFGQGTRLTVV.

The genes are TRBV7-8 and TRBJ2-6, with no clear D. The CDR3 is 16 amino acids. Trimming shortened V by 5 bases and J by 1 base, and 12 bases separated the two germline ends. The germline V gene encodes CDR1 SGHVS and CDR2 FQNEAQ. The CDR3 reads CASSLVWGSGANVLTF. CDR3 DNA sequence: TGTGCCAGCAGCCTAGTATGGGGTTCTGGGGCCAACGTCCTGACTTTC.

The V and J genes are TRBV4-2 and TRBJ2-3; 8 nucleotides align to TRBD1. Germline-derived CDR1 and CDR2 are LGHNA and YNFKEQ. The V gene end was trimmed by 3 bases and the J gene end by 2 bases; junction bases not matched to a gene: 7. This CDR3 is built from 16 residues. The CDR3 sequence is CASSHSMDRATDTQYF. The CDR3 coding sequence is TGTGCCAGCAGCCACTCTATGGACAGGGCCACAGATACGCAGTATTTT.

The V and J genes are TRBV7-6 and TRBJ2-5; a weak D match, TRBD1 (6 bases). Trimming took off 5 bases at V and 1 base at J, with 11 bases between the two ends. The germline V gene encodes CDR1 SGHVS and CDR2 FNYEAQ. The CDR3 spans 14 residues. CDR3 sequence reads: CASSLRQVQETQYF. Here the CDR3 DNA reads TGTGCCAGCAGCCTCAGACAGGTCCAAGAGACCCAGTACTTC.

The table lists this clone with a few counts. This chain joins TRBV4-3 and TRBJ2-2; D is undetermined. The CDR3 loop spans 18 amino acids. Deletions cut 0 bases from V and 1 base from J, with 15 bases between. Looked up from germline, CDR1 is LGHNA and CDR2 is YSLEER. The CDR3 region is CASSQEHLRHLNTGELFF. CDR3 nucleotide sequence: TGCGCCAGCAGCCAAGAGCACTTAAGACACCTGAACACCGGGGAGCTGTTTTTT.

Only one count was recorded for this clone. The gene calls are TRBV14 and TRBJ1-2; D unresolved. CDR3 length: 16 amino acids. V lost 1 base and J 4 bases, leaving 16 bases between the germline ends. Germline-derived CDR1 and CDR2 are SGHDN and FVKESK. This CDR3 is CASSQGSRPFGYGYTF. The DNA of the CDR3 is TGTGCCAGCAGCCAAGGGTCCAGGCCATTCGGCTATGGCTACACCTTC. The whole variable domain, filled in from reference TRBV14 and TRBJ1-2, reads EAGVTQFPSHSVIEKGQTVTLRCDPISGHDNLYWYRRVMGKEIKFLLHFVKESKQDESGMPNNRFLAERTGGTYSTLKVQPAELEDSGVYFCASSQGSRPFGYGYTFGSGTRLTVV.

The rearrangement joins TRBV6-5 to TRBJ1-2, with a weak D call TRBD1 (5 bases). Germline CDR1 MNHEY, CDR2 SVGAGI. V was pared by 5 bases and J by 5 bases, with 18 bases between. This CDR3 spans 15 amino acids. This chain's CDR3 is CASSREGNGEYGYTF. The CDR3 bases are TGTGCCAGCAGTCGGGAGGGGAACGGCGAGTATGGCTACACCTTC.